Sequencing of this TCR beta chain was carried out in a study of T cell responses to AZD1222 COVID-19 vaccine. Points from the study as a whole: There were mostly white British donors and more females than males, and clonal diversity was possibly underestimated.

As regards this clone: Its target is unknown.

Only in-frame clones appear in the TCRdb table, and some are missing; sequencing was by immunoSEQ multiplex PCR. The sample carries roughly 150,000 clones, approximately 89% recorded once. V was pared by 2 bases and J by 8 bases, with 16 bases between. The CDR3 sequence is 15 residues long. Germline values: CDR1 SGHTA, CDR2 FQGNSA. The chain combines TRBV7-2 with TRBJ2-1, with D possibly TRBD2 on 5 matching bases. The sequencing here drew on peripheral blood, taken on day 0 of AZD1222 vaccination. The receptor comes from an adult in good health. CDR3 region: CASSLSVGLRHEQFF. DNA of the CDR3: TGTGCCAGCAGCTTATCTGTAGGACTCCGCCATGAGCAGTTCTTC.